This T cell receptor beta chain was found in a study of T cells expressing NK-cell markers (TCRdb year 2020). Study-wide context: TCR beta-chain repertoires were profiled in sorted CD3+CD56+NKG2C+, CD3+CD56+NKG2C- and CD3+CD56-NKG2C+ T-cell subsets from eight donors. Of the eight sequenced donors, seven were found to be HCMV-seropositive and one was found to be HCMV-seronegative. The study sequenced eight donors, all healthy volunteers chosen at random: three men and five women. The libraries were sequenced on Illumina HiSeq 2000/2500, MiSeq or NextSeq, producing 2 x 150 bp reads.

Worth noting for this clonotype: Its binding antigen is unknown.

The CDR1 and CDR2 encoded by the germline V gene (reference sequence) are SGHNT and YYREEE. Inclusive of the bounding cysteine and phenylalanine, the CDR3 is 12 residues long. No DNA was logged. Beyond this particular receptor, the publication reports: In several donors, the dominant CD3+CD56+NKG2C+ clonotypes ranked among the top 10 CD8+ clonotypes, making up roughly 1.0-8% of CD8+ T cells. Those dominant clonotypes were again the most abundant among CD3+CD56-NKG2C+ cells in several donors, at about 28.3-60.1%. Whether the expanded NKG2C-expressing T cell clones were specific for HCMV antigens remained unclear.

Sequencer: Illumina HiSeq 2000. TCR beta cDNA libraries were prepared using 5'RACE template switching, which introduced a universal primer site and unique molecular identifiers. cDNA synthesis was primed from the TCR beta constant segment, followed by two successive PCR amplification steps. Per the original workflow: MIGEC handled demultiplexing of the reads and grouping by UMI, while MiTCR was used to assemble and quantify clonotypes. To remove erroneous sequences, TCR cDNA sequences were retained only when supported by two or more reads. Downstream repertoire analysis used the tcR package, and clonotypes were matched across fractions by CDR3 nucleotide sequence plus V segment. VDJmatch was used to annotate antigen specificity against VDJdb, with one amino acid substitution allowed in CDR3. TCRdb reprocessed the reads and assigns one entry to each CDR3 protein sequence, leaving out DNA. The V and J calls were determined by TCRdb, not by the authors. The sample table includes 200,000 to 300,000 distinct CDR3 sequences. The ten largest clones represent 0.3% to 0.45% of the sample.

To determine HCMV serostatus, a commercial ELISA kit was used to detect HCMV-specific IgG in serum. Peripheral blood mononuclear cells were isolated from blood by Ficoll density gradient centrifugation. The receptor chain draws on TRBV5-4 and TRBJ2-7. Source material: blood T cells: a sorted CD56 or NKG2C T cell subset, CD4+ or CD8+ T cells, or bulk PBMC T cells (not recorded which). The sequence derives from a man between 18 and 29 years old in good health. Donor details come from another sample of the same person, matched by shared clones. The CDR3 region has the sequence CASSLTPYEQYF.